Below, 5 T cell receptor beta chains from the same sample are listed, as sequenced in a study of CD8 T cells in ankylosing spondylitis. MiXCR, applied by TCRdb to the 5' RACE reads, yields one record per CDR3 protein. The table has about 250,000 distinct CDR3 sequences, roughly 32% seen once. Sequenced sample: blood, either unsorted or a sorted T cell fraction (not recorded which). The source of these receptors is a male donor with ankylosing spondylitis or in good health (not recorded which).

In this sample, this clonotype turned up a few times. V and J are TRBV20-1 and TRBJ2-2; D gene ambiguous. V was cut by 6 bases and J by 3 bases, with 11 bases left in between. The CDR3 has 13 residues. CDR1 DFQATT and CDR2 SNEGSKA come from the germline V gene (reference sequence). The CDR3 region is CSAPYTYTGELFF. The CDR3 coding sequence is TGCAGTGCCCCCTACACCTACACCGGGGAGCTGTTTTTT.

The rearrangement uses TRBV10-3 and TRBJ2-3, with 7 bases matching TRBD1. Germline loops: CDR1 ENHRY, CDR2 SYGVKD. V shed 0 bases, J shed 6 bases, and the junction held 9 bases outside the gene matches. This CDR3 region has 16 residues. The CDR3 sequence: CAISESSLRGRDTQYF. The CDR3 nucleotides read TGTGCCATCAGTGAGTCGTCTTTAAGGGGGCGGGATACGCAGTATTTT.

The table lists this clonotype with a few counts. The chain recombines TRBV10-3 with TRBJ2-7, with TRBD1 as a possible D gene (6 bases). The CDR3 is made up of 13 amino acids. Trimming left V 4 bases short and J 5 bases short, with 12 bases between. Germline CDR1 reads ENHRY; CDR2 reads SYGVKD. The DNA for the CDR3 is TGTGCCATCAGTGTAAGGGACAACAACGAGCAGTACTTC. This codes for CAISVRDNNEQYF.

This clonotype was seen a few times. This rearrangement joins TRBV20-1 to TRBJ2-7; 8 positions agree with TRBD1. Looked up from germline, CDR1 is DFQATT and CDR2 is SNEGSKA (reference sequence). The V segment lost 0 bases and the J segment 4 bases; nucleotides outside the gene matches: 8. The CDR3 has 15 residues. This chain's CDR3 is CSARDKDRALYEQYF. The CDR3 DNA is TGCAGTGCTAGAGATAAGGACAGGGCGTTATACGAGCAGTACTTC.

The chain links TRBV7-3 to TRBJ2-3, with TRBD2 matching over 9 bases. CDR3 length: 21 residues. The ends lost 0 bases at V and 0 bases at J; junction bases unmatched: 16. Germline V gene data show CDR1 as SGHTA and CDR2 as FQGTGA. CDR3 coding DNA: TGTGCCAGCAGCTTAACCCCTCTCCTAGCGGGGATGCCTACTAGCACAGATACGCAGTATTTT. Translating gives CASSLTPLLAGMPTSTDTQYF.